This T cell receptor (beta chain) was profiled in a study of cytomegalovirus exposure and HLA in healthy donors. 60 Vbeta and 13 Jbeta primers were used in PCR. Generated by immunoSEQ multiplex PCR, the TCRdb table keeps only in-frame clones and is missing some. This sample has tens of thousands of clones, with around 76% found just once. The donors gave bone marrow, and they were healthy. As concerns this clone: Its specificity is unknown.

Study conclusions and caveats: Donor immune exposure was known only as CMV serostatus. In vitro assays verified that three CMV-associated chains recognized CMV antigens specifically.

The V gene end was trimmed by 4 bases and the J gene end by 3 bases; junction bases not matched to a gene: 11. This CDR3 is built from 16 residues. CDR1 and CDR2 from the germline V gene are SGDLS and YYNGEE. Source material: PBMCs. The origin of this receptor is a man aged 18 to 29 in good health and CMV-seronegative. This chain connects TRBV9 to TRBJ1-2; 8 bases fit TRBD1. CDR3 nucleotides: TGTGCCAGCAGCACTCCGACAGGGGAGGCTTACTATGGCTACACCTTC. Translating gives CASSTPTGEAYYGYTF.